Below, one TCR beta chain is given with its context. This entry belongs to a study of T cell responses to AZD1222 COVID-19 vaccine. The CDR3 contains 14 residues. The germline CDR1 and CDR2 sequences are SGHTA and FQGTGA. Trimming removed 1 base from V and 2 bases from J, with 6 bases in between. TCRdb's table, derived via immunoSEQ multiplex PCR, lists solely in-frame clones and lacks some. This table holds 150,000 to 200,000 clones, more than 80% found once. This chain joins TRBV7-3 and TRBJ1-3; D is uncertain. This TCR came from an adult who received the MenACWY meningococcal vaccine as a control. Here the sequenced sample was peripheral blood, taken 28 days after the second dose of the MenACWY control vaccine. CDR3 loop: CASSLNGPGNTIYF. The CDR3, as DNA: TGTGCCAGCAGCTTAAACGGCCCTGGAAACACCATATATTTT. The full variable domain, in which reference TRBV7-3 and TRBJ1-3 provide the parts outside the CDR3, is GAGVSQTPSNKVTEKGKYVELRCDPISGHTALYWYRQSLGQGPEFLIYFQGTGAADDSGLPNDRFFAVRPEGSVSTLKIQRTERGDSAVYLCASSLNGPGNTIYFGEGSWLTVV.